The 20 T cell receptor beta chains presented below share a single source sample, sequenced in a study of blood T cell repertoires in COVID-19. The table came from immunoSEQ multiplex PCR; TCRdb's copy has only in-frame clones and leaves some out. The data contain about 150,000 clones, around 84% of them seen just once; the ten biggest clones take up around 0.5%. The sample taken for sequencing was peripheral blood. The receptor set was obtained from a man aged 55 to 69 with COVID-19, enrolled during active disease.

This sequence joins TRBV28 and TRBJ2-5; D is perhaps TRBD2 (5 bases). V was shortened by 5 bases and J by 2 bases, with 12 bases between the two germline ends. The germline V gene encodes CDR1 MDHEN and CDR2 SYDVKM. The CDR3 is 14 residues long. The CDR3 DNA reads TGTGCCAGCAGTCCCCCGGGGATTCAAGAGACCCAGTACTTC. The encoded protein is CASSPPGIQETQYF.

The V gene is TRBV6-4, the J gene TRBJ2-2, with 7 nucleotides matching TRBD1. Germline CDR1 is MRHNA and CDR2 is SNTAGT. The CDR3 loop spans 15 amino acids. Unmatched junction bases numbered 6, after V lost 6 bases and J lost 2 bases. The CDR3 protein is CASRHGTANTGELFF. The CDR3 DNA follows: TGTGCCAGCAGACATGGGACAGCCAACACCGGGGAGCTGTTTTTT.

The CDR3: CASSPTSGRYNEQFF. The CDR3 DNA follows: TGCGCCAGCAGCCCGACTAGCGGGAGGTACAATGAGCAGTTCTTC. The chain recombines TRBV5-1 with TRBJ2-1; 13 nucleotides line up with TRBD2. Germline values: CDR1 SGHRS, CDR2 YFSETQ. V dropped 4 bases and J dropped 4; count of bases not matched to a gene: 2. The CDR3 covers 15 residues.

In its sample, this clone was seen once. The V gene is TRBV7-8, the J gene TRBJ1-6, with 10 nucleotides matching TRBD1. CDR1 SGHVS and CDR2 FQNEAQ come from the germline V gene. This CDR3 contains 15 residues. V lost 2 bases and J lost 7; bases outside the gene matches: 2. For the CDR3, the DNA is TGTGCCAGCAGCTTACAGGGACAGGGGAATTCACCCCTCCACTTT. Translation: CASSLQGQGNSPLHF.

The chain combines TRBV19 with TRBJ2-1, with TRBD2 identical over 9 bases. Germline loops: CDR1 LNHDA, CDR2 SQIVND (reference sequence). The V and J ends lost 7 bases and 7 bases, in that order; junction bases with no gene match: 14. The CDR3 consists of 16 residues. The DNA of the CDR3 is TGTGCCAGTATTGGGGGGAGCGGGAGGAGGAGGAATGAGCAGTTCTTC. Translating gives CASIGGSGRRRNEQFF.

The CDR3: CASRGQGKSPLHF. The CDR3 DNA follows: TGTGCCAGCAGGGGACAGGGCAAATCACCCCTCCACTTT. V usage is TRBV6-5 and J usage is TRBJ1-6, with 9 positions matching TRBD1. The CDR3 runs 13 residues. Per germline, CDR1 MNHEY and CDR2 SVGAGI. V lost 6 bases and J lost 10; bases outside the gene matches: 4.

The rearrangement uses TRBV6-5 and TRBJ1-2; 8 bases match TRBD1. Trimming at V came to 2 bases and at J to 4 bases, leaving 6 bases not matched to a gene. Germline lookup yields CDR1 MNHEY and CDR2 SVGAGI. The CDR3 is made up of 15 amino acids. CDR3 sequence: CASSYSNRGSYGYTF. The CDR3 DNA sequence: TGTGCCAGCAGTTACAGTAACAGGGGGAGCTATGGCTACACCTTC.

V is TRBV18 and J is TRBJ2-7, with 8 positions matching TRBD1. Germline loops: CDR1 KGHSH, CDR2 LQKENI. This CDR3 has 14 amino acids. Losses at the gene ends were 2 bases for V and 3 bases for J; bases not matched to a gene: 3. This CDR3 is CASSPMGQDYEQYF. The DNA for the CDR3 is TGTGCCAGCTCACCAATGGGACAGGACTACGAGCAGTACTTC.

This clone came up once. CDR3 nucleotides: TGTGCCAGCAGCCCCACAGGAATTTGCGGAAACACCGGGGAGCTGTTTTTT. It encodes CASSPTGICGNTGELFF. The chain recombines TRBV3-1 (or the pseudogene TRBV3-2) with TRBJ2-2; tentatively, D is TRBD1 (5 bases). V was pared by 4 bases and J by 2 bases, with 17 bases between. The CDR3 totals 17 residues. Germline lookup yields CDR1 LGHDT and CDR2 YNNKEL (reference sequence).

This chain links TRBV25-1 with TRBJ1-5; TRBD1 is a possible D gene (6 bases). V lost 5 bases, J lost 2 bases, and 10 bases lay in between. This CDR3 contains 14 residues. CDR1 is MGHDK and CDR2 is SYGVNS in the germline V gene. The CDR3 loop is CASSQGGGNQPQHF. The CDR3 DNA reads as TGTGCCAGCAGTCAAGGGGGGGGCAATCAGCCCCAGCATTTT. Full variable domain (remainder filled in from reference TRBV25-1 and TRBJ1-5): EADIYQTPRYLVIGTGKKITLECSQTMGHDKMYWYQQDPGMELHLIHYSYGVNSTEKGDLSSESTVSRIRTEHFPLTLESARPSHTSQYLCASSQGGGNQPQHFGDGTRLSIL.

The CDR3 here is CASSRPTGDRQPQHF. The DNA for the CDR3 is TGTGCCAGCAGTCGCCCGACAGGGGATCGTCAGCCCCAGCATTTT. The chain combines TRBV6-2 or TRBV6-3 with TRBJ1-5; TRBD1 agrees at 8 bases. V trimming: 5 bases; J trimming: 6 bases; junction bases outside the gene matches: 9. Per germline, CDR1 MNHEY and CDR2 SVGEGT. This CDR3 contains 15 residues.

The chain joins TRBV11-2 to TRBJ1-2; no firm D call. Per germline, CDR1 SGHAT and CDR2 FQNNGV. CDR3 size: 13 residues. Between the trimmed V and J ends, which lost 6 bases and 1 base, there was a span of 9 bases. As DNA, the CDR3 is TGTGCCAGCAGTACCAGGTTTAACTATGGCTACACCTTC. It codes for CASSTRFNYGYTF.

The sample holds one count of this clone. The rearrangement uses TRBV6-5 and TRBJ1-1; D gene uncertain. The V end was cut by 5 bases, the J end by 1 base, with 11 bases between. CDR3 length: 14 residues. The germline V gene has CDR1 MNHEY and CDR2 SVGAGI. CDR3 residues: CASSRGGPNTEAFF. The CDR3 DNA sequence: TGTGCCAGCAGTCGCGGAGGGCCGAACACTGAAGCTTTCTTT.

This rearrangement joins TRBV7-2 to TRBJ1-5, with D maybe TRBD1 (5 bases). There are 13 residues in the CDR3. Germline-derived CDR1 and CDR2 are SGHTA and FQGNSA. The V end was cut by 5 bases, the J end by 9 bases, with 14 bases between. Written as DNA, the CDR3 is TGTGCCAGCAGCCAACTTCGGGGGGGGCCCCAGCATTTT. Amino acids: CASSQLRGGPQHF.

The rearrangement links TRBV4-3 to TRBJ1-1, with no clear D. CDR1 is LGHNA and CDR2 is YSLEER in the germline V gene. Deletions cut 3 bases from V and 5 bases from J, with 10 bases between. The CDR3 runs 13 residues. Here the CDR3 DNA reads TGCGCCAGCAGCCATAAGCGCGGAACTGAAGCTTTCTTT. It yields the protein CASSHKRGTEAFF.

The chain has TRBV7-2 and TRBJ2-3; 12 bases match TRBD2. V shed 1 base and J 4 bases; nucleotides not matched to a gene: 9. Germline-derived CDR1 and CDR2 are SGHTA and FQGNSA. The CDR3 is 18 residues long. CDR3 residues: CASSLVGPSGGAADTQYF. The CDR3 nucleotides are TGTGCCAGCAGCTTAGTAGGGCCTAGCGGGGGGGCTGCAGATACGCAGTATTTT.

This chain joins TRBV5-8 and TRBJ1-6, with 8 bases that match TRBD1. The ends lost 3 bases at V and 10 bases at J; junction bases unmatched: 12. There are 16 residues in the CDR3. Per germline, CDR1 SGHTS and CDR2 YDEGEE. The CDR3 DNA reads as TGTGCCAGCAGCTGGGGGCCAGGGGGCACGGGGTCACCCCTCCACTTT. Its protein is CASSWGPGGTGSPLHF.

V gene TRBV19 combines with J gene TRBJ2-4; a possible D gene is TRBD1 (6 bases). Germline CDR1 is LNHDA and CDR2 is SQIVND (reference sequence). The V and J ends lost 5 bases and 8 bases respectively, with 16 bases between them. This CDR3 has 14 amino acids. DNA of the CDR3: TGTGCCAGTAGTCAGGGGTCGAAGGGGGACATTCAGTACTTC. Protein sequence: CASSQGSKGDIQYF.

The V call is TRBV21-1, the J call TRBJ1-5. TRBV21-1 is a pseudogene locus. The CDR3 extends over 14 amino acids. In DNA, the CDR3 is TGTGCCAGCTGGAGAGTCTATAGCAATCAGCCCCAGCATTTT. It codes for CASWRVYSNQPQHF.

This chain joins TRBV7-6 and TRBJ2-7; tentative D call: TRBD1 (5 bases). The V gene lost 8 bases and the J gene lost 5 bases, with 25 bases spanning the gap. The CDR3 sequence is 16 residues long. CDR1 and CDR2 (germline): SGHVS, FNYEAQ. CDR3 amino acids: CASSWGMQGARNEQYF. CDR3 in DNA: TGTGCCAGCTCCTGGGGAATGCAAGGGGCGCGCAACGAGCAGTACTTC. The entire variable domain, with the rest obtained from reference TRBV7-6 and TRBJ2-7, is as follows: GAGVSQSPRYKVTKRGQDVALRCDPISGHVSLYWYRQALGQGPEFLTYFNYEAQQDKSGLPNDRFSAERPEGSISTLTIQRTEQRDSAMYRCASSWGMQGARNEQYFGPGTRLTVT.